Listed here are 5 T cell receptor beta chains from one sample, sequenced in a study of blood T cell repertoires in COVID-19. Data came from immunoSEQ multiplex PCR; TCRdb stores just in-frame clones and leaves some out. The sample lists about 76,000 clones; around 83% were seen once. Sequencing was performed on peripheral blood. Source of these receptors: a man in his sixties with COVID-19, enrolled during active disease.

This rearrangement joins TRBV5-4 to TRBJ2-7; TRBD2 is a possible D gene (6 bases). Between the trimmed V and J ends, which lost 4 bases and 1 base, there was a span of 24 bases. The V gene's germline CDR1 is SGHNT and CDR2 YYREEE (reference sequence). The CDR3 is made up of 18 amino acids. The CDR3 bases are TGTGCCAGCAGCCCCGATAGCCCTGGGCGGGATGCGTCCTACGAGCAGTACTTC. This codes for CASSPDSPGRDASYEQYF.

The rearrangement joins TRBV6-5 to TRBJ2-1; D is perhaps TRBD1 (5 bases). In germline, CDR1 is MNHEY, CDR2 SVGAGI. V lost 8 bases to trimming and J lost 9 bases, with 14 bases between them. CDR3 length: 12 residues. The CDR3 spells CASGSGYGEQFF. CDR3 nucleotides: TGTGCCAGCGGCTCAGGGTACGGTGAGCAGTTCTTC.

The chain links TRBV5-1 to TRBJ2-7; D might be TRBD1 (5 bases). In germline, CDR1 is SGHRS, CDR2 YFSETQ. V dropped 6 bases and J dropped 3 bases, with 7 bases sitting between them. The CDR3 sequence is 11 residues long. This CDR3 reads CASTGNYEQYF. The CDR3 DNA reads as TGCGCCAGCACAGGGAACTACGAGCAGTACTTC.

This clone was observed a single time. The V and J genes are TRBV5-6 and TRBJ2-1, with 8 bases identical to TRBD1. The V and J ends lost 3 bases and 9 bases, in that order; junction bases with no gene match: 2. CDR1 is SGHDT and CDR2 is YYEEEE in the germline V gene. The CDR3 is 12 amino acids. CDR3 in amino acids: CASSSTGVEQFF. CDR3 nucleotides: TGTGCCAGCAGCTCGACAGGGGTTGAGCAGTTCTTC.

The chain has TRBV2 and TRBJ2-7, with a tentative D call TRBD2 (6 bases). Germline CDR1 is SNHLY and CDR2 is FYNNEI. Trimming cost V 7 bases and J 1 base, with 14 bases left between them. CDR3 size: 14 residues. The CDR3 loop is CASMVASASYEQYF. CDR3 nucleotides: TGTGCCAGCATGGTGGCTAGCGCTTCCTACGAGCAGTACTTC. Based on the CDR3 plus reference TRBV2 and TRBJ2-7, the full variable domain is EPEVTQTPSHQVTQMGQEVILRCVPISNHLYFYWYRQILGQKVEFLVSFYNNEISEKSEIFDDQFSVERPDGSNFTLKIRSTKLEDSAMYFCASMVASASYEQYFGPGTRLTVT.